The rows below give T cell receptor beta chains drawn from one sample of a study of control samples from healthy donors and cancer patients. TCRdb keeps only in-frame clones here, not all; method: immunoSEQ multiplex PCR. The sample includes some 57,000 clones, 85% to 95% of them seen just once. The sample consisted of blood. These TCRs come from a man aged 30-40 years in good health. Each CDR3 is given with its conserved first and last residue. A D gene is named only where the DNA matches it firmly. Clone size appears in some rows only: once, few, many, or a class for an expanded clone.

J	D	V	size	CDR3	DNA
TRBJ1-2	NA	TRBV5-1	NA	CASRGGGAGWTNYGYTF	TGCGCCAGCAGAGGGGGTGGGGCCGGGTGGACCAACTATGGCTACACCTTC
TRBJ1-3	TRBD1	TRBV5-4	NA	CASSLGGQGYGNTIYF	TGTGCCAGCAGCTTGGGGGGACAGGGTTATGGAAACACCATATATTTT
TRBJ2-3	TRBD2	TRBV7-2	NA	CASSLVSGGRGSTDTQYF	TGTGCCAGCAGCTTAGTCTCTGGCGGGAGGGGTAGCACAGATACGCAGTATTTT
TRBJ2-1	TRBD2	TRBV7-3	NA	CASSSRTSGNGSEQFF	TGTGCCAGCAGCTCCAGGACTAGCGGGAACGGGAGTGAGCAGTTCTTC
TRBJ2-1	TRBD2	TRBV6-4	NA	CASSPSEREGLNEQFF	TGTGCCAGCAGCCCCTCGGAGCGGGAGGGCCTCAATGAGCAGTTCTTC
TRBJ2-1	NA	TRBV6-1	NA	CASSEGLFWGEDRGQFF	TGTGCCAGCAGTGAAGGTTTATTTTGGGGGGAGGACCGAGGACAGTTCTTC
TRBJ1-1	NA	TRBV6-1	NA	CASSEAATANTEAFF	TGTGCCAGCAGTGAAGCGGCAACAGCGAACACTGAAGCTTTCTTT
TRBJ2-7	NA	TRBV5-1	NA	CASSQTVASYEQYF	TGCGCCAGCAGCCAGACAGTCGCTTCCTACGAGCAGTACTTC
TRBJ2-3	TRBD2	TRBV5-4	NA	CASSWTILAGSTDTQYF	TGTGCCAGCAGCTGGACCATACTAGCGGGAAGCACAGATACGCAGTATTTT
TRBJ2-7	NA	TRBV3-1/TRBV3-2	NA	CASSRTDLNYEQYF	TGTGCCAGCAGCCGGACAGACCTGAACTACGAGCAGTACTTC
TRBJ2-7	NA	TRBV15	NA	CATSGGGGTYEQYF	TGTGCCACCAGCGGAGGGGGTGGAACCTACGAGCAGTACTTC
TRBJ1-2	TRBD1	TRBV6-5	NA	CASNPGTGTNYGYTF	TGTGCCAGCAATCCGGGGACAGGGACAAACTATGGCTACACCTTC
TRBJ2-3	TRBD2	TRBV6-4	NA	CASSGSGSPDTQYF	TGTGCCAGCAGTGGTAGCGGGAGCCCAGATACGCAGTATTTT
TRBJ2-7	NA	TRBV5-1	NA	CASSLESAPYEQYF	TGCGCCAGCAGCTTGGAGTCCGCTCCATACGAGCAGTACTTC
TRBJ2-3	NA	TRBV9	NA	CASSPGDRHTQYF	TGTGCCAGCAGCCCCGGGGACCGCCATACGCAGTATTTT
TRBJ1-4	NA	TRBV21-1	NA	CASSKGVGPTNEKLFF	TGTGCCAGCAGCAAAGGGGTAGGCCCGACTAATGAAAAACTGTTTTTT
TRBJ2-5	NA	TRBV18	NA	CASSPLGETQYF	TGTGCCAGCTCACCCTTGGGAGAGACCCAGTACTTC
TRBJ2-1	NA	TRBV6-2/TRBV6-3	NA	CASSLQSSYNEQFF	TGTGCCAGCAGTTTACAAAGCTCCTACAATGAGCAGTTCTTC
TRBJ2-1	NA	TRBV11-3	NA	CASSNQKGWVQFF	TGTGCCAGCAGCAACCAAAAGGGGTGGGTGCAGTTCTTC
TRBJ1-1	TRBD1	TRBV9	NA	CASSVVPTGGIPEAFF	TGTGCCAGCAGCGTAGTACCCACAGGGGGGATCCCTGAAGCTTTCTTT
TRBJ1-4	NA	TRBV19	NA	CASSISQTTTNEKLFF	TGTGCCAGTAGTATCTCGCAGACCACAACTAATGAAAAACTGTTTTTT
TRBJ2-1	NA	TRBV4-3	NA	CASSQGQLLSNEQFF	TGCGCCAGCAGCCAAGGTCAGCTTTTAAGCAATGAGCAGTTCTTC
TRBJ2-2	NA	TRBV19	NA	CATNYQHQISTGELFF	TGTGCCACCAACTATCAGCACCAAATATCCACCGGGGAGCTGTTTTTT
TRBJ2-3	TRBD2	TRBV28	once	CASHFTSGSTDTQYF	TGTGCCAGCCATTTCACTAGCGGGAGTACAGATACGCAGTATTTT
TRBJ2-1	NA	TRBV7-3	NA	CASSLAGHGEQFF	TGTGCCAGCAGCTTAGCAGGGCATGGTGAGCAGTTCTTC
TRBJ2-7	TRBD2	TRBV5-5	NA	CASSFRLAREQYF	TGTGCCAGCAGCTTTCGACTAGCACGGGAGCAGTACTTC
TRBJ2-1	TRBD1	TRBV9	NA	CASSVQGVSYNEQFF	TGTGCCAGCAGCGTACAGGGGGTGTCCTACAATGAGCAGTTCTTC
TRBJ2-2	NA	TRBV19	NA	CASTLVRTGELFF	TGTGCCAGTACCCTGGTTCGGACCGGGGAGCTGTTTTTT
TRBJ1-3	NA	TRBV18	NA	CASSLLTGEALSGNTIYF	TGTGCCAGCTCACTTCTAACCGGCGAGGCCCTCTCTGGAAACACCATATATTTT
TRBJ2-3	NA	TRBV4-2	NA	CASSLEGDTQYF	TGTGCCAGCAGCCTCGAGGGAGATACGCAGTATTTT
TRBJ1-1	NA	TRBV5-4	NA	CASSPDLRALNTEAFF	TGTGCCAGCAGCCCCGACCTCCGGGCCTTGAACACTGAAGCTTTCTTT
TRBJ2-1	TRBD2	TRBV2	NA	CASITGTSNEQFF	TGTGCCAGCATCACCGGGACTAGCAATGAGCAGTTCTTC
TRBJ2-1	NA	TRBV6-5	NA	CASSKGSASYNEQFF	TGTGCCAGCAGTAAGGGTAGCGCCTCCTACAATGAGCAGTTCTTC
TRBJ2-7	TRBD2	TRBV28	NA	CASSLTGTSLTLYF	TGTGCCAGCAGTTTAACCGGGACTAGTCTCACCCTGTACTTC
TRBJ2-3	NA	TRBV13	NA	CASSLDRGDTQYF	TGTGCCAGCAGCTTAGATAGGGGAGATACGCAGTATTTT
TRBJ1-6	NA	TRBV5-1	once	CASSLEGVQSPLHF	TGCGCCAGCAGCTTGGAGGGGGTGCAGTCACCCCTCCACTTT
TRBJ2-7	NA	TRBV12-3/TRBV12-4	once	CASSPRDYEQYF	TGTGCCAGCAGTCCCCGGGACTACGAGCAGTACTTC